These T cell receptor beta chains were read from a single sample in a study of response to subunit inactivated influenza vaccine. TCRdb re-called the RT-PCR reads through MiXCR, storing one row per CDR3 protein. The table lists 560,000 or so distinct CDR3 sequences, about 8% of them singletons, with roughly 13% in the top ten. Specimen: PBMCs from blood, collected 23 to 25 months after vaccination. Receptor source: a man between 50 and 75 years old who received an inactivated influenza vaccine. The CDR3 runs from the conserved cysteine through the conserved F or W. D genes are given only for firm matches. Not every row has a clone size; where given, it reads once, few, many or a size class.

>.|few|TRBJ2-7|TRBV3-1
CASSQPGYSYEQYF
TGTGCCAGCAGCCAACCCGGGTACTCCTACGAGCAGTACTTC
>TRBD1|many|TRBJ2-4|TRBV4-1
CASSQGGTGNNIQYF
TGCGCCAGCAGCCAAGGGGGGACAGGGAATAACATTCAGTACTTC
>TRBD1|few|TRBJ1-5|TRBV20-1
CSARRDREGTSKGQPQHF
TGCAGTGCTAGGCGGGACAGGGAAGGGACTAGCAAGGGTCAGCCCCAGCATTTT
>.|few|TRBJ1-6|TRBV12-3/TRBV12-4
CASSFRRYNSPLHF
TGTGCCAGCAGCTTCCGACGTTATAATTCACCCCTCCACTTT
>TRBD1|few|TRBJ1-5|TRBV9
CASSVGQGDNQPQHF
TGTGCCAGCAGCGTAGGACAGGGGGACAATCAGCCCCAGCATTTT
>.|.|TRBJ1-2|TRBV6-1
CASRRGVGSYGYTF
TGTGCCAGCAGACGAGGAGTGGGCAGCTATGGCTACACCTTC
>.|few|TRBJ2-1|TRBV13
CASSRSPSPSNEQFF
TGTGCCAGCAGCCGGTCCCCGAGCCCAAGTAATGAGCAGTTCTTC
>.|.|TRBJ1-6|TRBV20-1
CSARQTSSYNSPLHF
TGCAGTGCTAGACAGACAAGCTCCTATAATTCACCCCTCCACTTT
>TRBD1|.|TRBJ2-7|TRBV28
CASSFPTGGTYEQYF
TGTGCCAGCAGTTTCCCGACAGGGGGTACCTACGAGCAGTACTTC
>.|many|TRBJ2-7|TRBV29-1
CSVEVGSRGEQYF
TGCAGCGTTGAGGTTGGCAGTCGGGGCGAGCAGTACTTC
>.|few|TRBJ2-6|TRBV12-3/TRBV12-4
CASNTDSGANVLTF
TGTGCCAGCAATACAGACTCTGGGGCCAACGTCCTGACTTTC
>.|few|TRBJ1-1|TRBV12-3/TRBV12-4
CASSFWTSEAFF
TGTGCCAGCAGTTTTTGGACATCTGAAGCTTTCTTT
>.|.|TRBJ1-4|TRBV20-1
CSAKGGAWDNEKLFF
TGCAGTGCTAAAGGGGGGGCTTGGGACAATGAAAAACTGTTTTTT
>.|many|TRBJ1-2|TRBV7-2
CASSLLGFYGYTF
TGTGCCAGCAGCTTATTGGGGTTCTATGGCTACACCTTC
>TRBD1|.|TRBJ1-2|TRBV23-1
CASSQTGGQGGYTF
TGCGCCAGCAGTCAAACAGGGGGCCAAGGGGGCTACACCTTC
>TRBD1|few|TRBJ1-6|TRBV4-2
CASSQDGDRDSPLHF
TGTGCCAGCAGCCAAGATGGAGACAGGGATTCACCCCTCCACTTT
>TRBD2|many|TRBJ2-7|TRBV7-3
CASSLSGGRSSYEQYF
TGTGCCAGCAGCTTATCTGGCGGGAGATCCTCCTACGAGCAGTACTTC
>.|many|TRBJ2-7|TRBV29-1
CSVGRAYEQYF
TGCAGCGTTGGTCGAGCCTACGAGCAGTACTTC
>.|many|TRBJ1-1|TRBV20-1
CSATKGVQYTEAFF
TGCAGTGCTACCAAAGGGGTTCAATACACTGAAGCTTTCTTT
>TRBD1|.|TRBJ1-6|TRBV20-1
CSAGLQGSHSPLHF
TGCAGTGCCGGATTACAGGGGTCTCATTCACCCCTCCACTTT
>.|.|TRBJ2-3|TRBV10-3
CAISELGTDTQYF
TGTGCCATCAGTGAGCTTGGCACAGATACGCAGTATTTT
>.|.|TRBJ2-2|TRBV28
CASSLPLDRNTGELFF
TGTGCCAGCAGTTTACCTTTGGACAGGAACACCGGGGAGCTGTTTTTT
>TRBD1|.|TRBJ1-5|TRBV7-2
CASSLDREQPQHF
TGTGCCAGCAGCTTGGACAGGGAGCAGCCCCAGCATTTT
>TRBD2|.|TRBJ2-1|TRBV6-2/TRBV6-3
CASRSLAGVGDEQFF
TGTGCCAGCAGAAGCCTAGCGGGAGTAGGTGATGAGCAGTTCTTC
>.|few|TRBJ1-6|TRBV6-5
CASSYSWGSPLHF
TGTGCCAGCAGTTACTCGTGGGGTTCACCCCTCCACTTT
>.|.|TRBJ2-2|TRBV15
CATSRDRITGELFF
TGTGCCACCAGCAGAGACAGGATCACCGGGGAGCTGTTTTTT
>TRBD1|few|TRBJ1-1|TRBV4-1
CASSHRGQGRGEAFF
TGCGCCAGCAGCCACCGGGGACAGGGAAGGGGTGAAGCTTTCTTT
>.|many|TRBJ2-7|TRBV4-3
CASSQVNPSYEQYF
TGCGCCAGCAGCCAAGTAAATCCCTCCTACGAGCAGTACTTC
>.|.|TRBJ1-5|TRBV28
CASSLTGPRQPQHF
TGTGCCAGCAGTTTAACGGGGCCTCGGCAGCCCCAGCATTTT
>.|many|TRBJ1-4|TRBV20-1
CSALGGSTNEKLFF
TGCAGTGCTCTTGGTGGGTCAACTAATGAAAAACTGTTTTTT
>TRBD1|.|TRBJ2-4|TRBV7-2
CASSLVQGHIQYF
TGTGCCAGCAGCTTAGTACAGGGGCACATTCAGTACTTC
>TRBD1|once|TRBJ1-2|TRBV4-1
CASSPKQGADNYGYTF
TGCGCCAGCAGCCCAAAACAGGGGGCGGATAACTATGGCTACACCTTC
>TRBD1|.|TRBJ2-7|TRBV9
CASSEVAGGGYEQYF
TGTGCCAGCAGCGAAGTAGCAGGGGGCGGCTACGAGCAGTACTTC
>TRBD2|few|TRBJ2-3|TRBV4-2
CASSQGLAGGRDTQYF
TGTGCCAGCAGCCAGGGACTAGCGGGAGGAAGGGATACGCAGTATTTT
>TRBD1|.|TRBJ2-5|TRBV6-5
CASSYFPGTEETQYF
TGTGCCAGCAGTTACTTTCCCGGGACAGAAGAGACCCAGTACTTC
>.|.|TRBJ2-1|TRBV4-3
CASSQGRQRFEQFF
TGCGCCAGCAGCCAAGGAAGACAGAGGTTTGAGCAGTTCTTC
>TRBD2|many|TRBJ2-1|TRBV7-8
CASSLSASGGHNEQFF
TGTGCCAGCAGCTTAAGTGCTAGCGGGGGGCACAATGAGCAGTTCTTC
>TRBD2|few|TRBJ2-2|TRBV14
CASSRREGTGELFF
TGTGCCAGCAGCCGTCGGGAGGGGACCGGGGAGCTGTTTTTT
>.|.|TRBJ1-3|TRBV7-9
CASSLMENSGNTIYF
TGTGCCAGCAGCTTAATGGAGAACTCTGGAAACACCATATATTTT
>TRBD1|.|TRBJ1-5|TRBV10-3
CAISESDRGRQPQHF
TGTGCCATCAGTGAGTCGGACAGGGGGAGGCAGCCCCAGCATTTT
>.|many|TRBJ2-3|TRBV12-3/TRBV12-4
CASGGNTDTQYF
TGTGCCAGCGGGGGGAACACAGATACGCAGTATTTT
>TRBD1|.|TRBJ2-7|TRBV10-1
CASSDHRGPGEQYF
TGCGCCAGCAGTGACCACAGGGGGCCCGGTGAGCAGTACTTC